The next 23 T cell receptor beta chains were all read from a single sample in a study of cytomegalovirus exposure and HLA in healthy donors. The protocol was immunoSEQ multiplex PCR, while the TCRdb copy is restricted to in-frame clones and leaves out a portion. The sample has some 120,000 clones; roughly 90% are singletons. Sequenced: PBMCs. These receptors originate from a woman aged 18-35 years in good health and CMV-seronegative.

The chain couples TRBV7-8 to TRBJ2-3; 7 bases agree with TRBD2. The CDR3 is 14 residues long. V lost 2 bases and J lost 6; bases outside the gene matches: 5. From germline, CDR1 is SGHVS and CDR2 FQNEAQ. Here the CDR3 reads CASSLSTSWDTQYF. CDR3 DNA: TGTGCCAGCAGCTTATCGACTAGCTGGGATACGCAGTATTTT.

CDR3 bases: TGTGCCAGCAGCCCGCGGGGAGTGGGCACTGAAGCTTTCTTT. Translating it yields CASSPRGVGTEAFF. The rearrangement links TRBV9 to TRBJ1-1; D gene uncertain. The CDR3 has 14 amino acids. Trimming shortened V by 4 bases and J by 4 bases, and 14 bases separated the two germline ends. Germline V gene data show CDR1 as SGDLS and CDR2 as YYNGEE.

The chain links TRBV6-1 to TRBJ2-3, with D unresolved. The CDR3 sequence is 13 residues long. Germline loops: CDR1 MNHNS, CDR2 SASEGT. Trimming removed 4 bases from V and 8 bases from J, with 13 bases in between. Written as DNA, the CDR3 is TGTGCCAGCAGTGGGCGGTATGTGGGTACGCAGTATTTT. Protein sequence: CASSGRYVGTQYF.

This sequence joins TRBV25-1 and TRBJ1-2; no reliable D call. This CDR3 has 14 residues. In germline, CDR1 is MGHDK, CDR2 SYGVNS. Trimming removed 1 base from V and 8 bases from J, with 14 bases in between. This CDR3 is CASSEFVAGEGYTF. CDR3 sequence (DNA): TGTGCCAGCAGTGAATTTGTGGCCGGGGAGGGCTACACCTTC.

This chain uses TRBV13 with TRBJ2-7, with D perhaps matching TRBD2 (7 bases). CDR3 length: 17 residues. The V end lost 2 bases, the J end lost 0 bases, and 17 bases lay between the germline ends. Per the germline V gene, CDR1 is PRHDT and CDR2 is FYEKMQ (reference sequence). The CDR3 coding sequence is TGTGCCAGCAGCTTATGGGGGGGCACCGCGAGCTCCTACGAGCAGTACTTC. As protein: CASSLWGGTASSYEQYF.

V usage is TRBV30 and J usage is TRBJ1-1; the D is unclear. The CDR3 runs to 14 residues. Germline values: CDR1 GTSNPN, CDR2 SVGIG (reference sequence). V was trimmed by 0 bases and J by 1 base, leaving 9 bases between them. CDR3 nucleotides: TGTGCCTGGAGTGTAATACAGACGAACACTGAAGCTTTCTTT. Translation: CAWSVIQTNTEAFF.

This chain joins TRBV6-5 and TRBJ1-2; 7 bases agree with TRBD1. Germline CDR1 reads MNHEY; CDR2 reads SVGAGI. The ends lost 6 bases at V and 4 bases at J; junction bases unmatched: 11. CDR3 length equals 15 residues. The CDR3 loop reads CASSSDRVRGYGYTF. The CDR3 coding sequence is TGTGCCAGCAGCTCTGACAGGGTTAGAGGCTATGGCTACACCTTC.

This sequence joins TRBV25-1 and TRBJ2-7, with D possibly matching TRBD1 (6 bases). Between the trimmed V and J ends, which lost 6 bases and 2 bases, there was a span of 20 bases. The CDR3 has 16 residues. In germline, CDR1 is MGHDK, CDR2 SYGVNS. Written as DNA, the CDR3 is TGTGCCAGCAGACCGACCGGGACAAGAGGAACCTACGAGCAGTACTTC. It translates to CASRPTGTRGTYEQYF.

This chain links TRBV4-3 with TRBJ1-3, with D maybe TRBD1 (5 bases). This CDR3 is 15 amino acids long. V was pared by 5 bases and J by 4 bases, with 15 bases between. Germline V gene data show CDR1 as LGHNA and CDR2 as YSLEER. CDR3 DNA sequence: TGCGCCAGCAGCGAAAGGGCACAGGCCGGAAACACCATATATTTT. Its translation is CASSERAQAGNTIYF.

V is TRBV5-4 and J is TRBJ2-1; 7 bases are a match to TRBD2. Germline values: CDR1 SGHNT, CDR2 YYREEE (reference sequence). This CDR3 comprises 14 residues. The V and J ends lost 1 base and 5 bases, in that order; junction bases with no gene match: 3. The CDR3, as DNA: TGTGCCAGCAGCTTGCCGGGGGGTGACAATGAGCAGTTCTTC. It specifies CASSLPGGDNEQFF.

The rearrangement uses TRBV2 and TRBJ2-3, with 7 nucleotides matching TRBD2. The ends lost 5 bases at V and 1 base at J; junction bases unmatched: 6. This CDR3 has 15 residues. Per germline, CDR1 SNHLY and CDR2 FYNNEI. CDR3 bases: TGTGCCAGCAGTCGACTAGCTTCTCGCACAGATACGCAGTATTTT. This sequence encodes CASSRLASRTDTQYF. Filled out from reference TRBV2 and TRBJ2-3, the complete variable domain reads EPEVTQTPSHQVTQMGQEVILRCVPISNHLYFYWYRQILGQKVEFLVSFYNNEISEKSEIFDDQFSVERPDGSNFTLKIRSTKLEDSAMYFCASSRLASRTDTQYFGPGTRLTVL.

This chain connects TRBV28 to TRBJ2-7; perhaps TRBD2 as D (5 bases). Per germline, CDR1 MDHEN and CDR2 SYDVKM. The CDR3 spans 14 residues. The V end lost 3 bases, the J end lost 6 bases, and 15 bases lay between the germline ends. The CDR3, as DNA: TGTGCCAGCAGTTTCGGACTGTCGACCTCCGAGCAGTACTTC. It specifies CASSFGLSTSEQYF.

The rearrangement uses TRBV7-2 and TRBJ2-5, with TRBD1 identical over 10 bases. The V and J ends lost 1 base and 1 base, in that order; junction bases with no gene match: 3. Germline CDR1 reads SGHTA; CDR2 reads FQGNSA. The CDR3 length is 16 residues. CDR3 loop: CASSLGDRGPQETQYF. The CDR3 bases are TGTGCCAGCAGCTTAGGGGACAGGGGTCCCCAAGAGACCCAGTACTTC.

The gene calls are TRBV4-3 and TRBJ2-1; the match to TRBD2 covers 12 bases. The CDR3 totals 15 residues. Per the germline V gene, CDR1 is LGHNA and CDR2 is YSLEER. The junction had 6 bases not matched to a gene; V was cut back by 3 bases and J by 9 bases. Written as DNA, the CDR3 is TGCGCCAGCAGCCACCTAGCGGGAGGGCTGGGTGAGCAGTTCTTC. Residues: CASSHLAGGLGEQFF.

This clone was recorded a few times. The genes are TRBV7-8 and TRBJ2-7; the match to TRBD1 covers 9 bases. From germline, CDR1 is SGHVS and CDR2 FQNEAQ. V lost 4 bases to trimming and J lost 4 bases; unmatched junction nucleotides: 2. This CDR3 has 13 residues. The CDR3 spells CASSSDRGYEQYF. CDR3 bases: TGTGCCAGCAGCTCGGACAGGGGTTACGAGCAGTACTTC.

This rearrangement joins TRBV5-6 to TRBJ2-1; TRBD2 matches at 8 bases. Germline assignment: CDR1 SGHDT and CDR2 YYEEEE. J gave up 4 bases and V 0 bases, and 15 bases lay outside the gene matches. This CDR3 contains 19 residues. The CDR3 sequence is CASSLVWLREDPSYNEQFF. The CDR3 nucleotides are TGTGCCAGCAGCTTGGTTTGGTTGCGGGAGGACCCTTCGTACAATGAGCAGTTCTTC.

J is TRBJ2-1 and V is TRBV12-5; 8 bases are a match to TRBD2. The CDR3 runs 15 residues. Trimming took 5 bases from V and 4 from J; bases not matched to a gene: 7. Germline-derived CDR1 and CDR2 are LGHNT and FRNRAP. The CDR3 sequence is CASGPSGRLYNEQFF. As DNA, the CDR3 is TGTGCTAGTGGTCCGAGCGGGAGACTATACAATGAGCAGTTCTTC.

This clone showed up just a few times. The CDR3 DNA reads as TGCGCCAGCAGCTCGACGGGACAGAACTACGAGCAGTACTTC. Amino acid sequence: CASSSTGQNYEQYF. The chain recombines TRBV5-1 with TRBJ2-7; 7 positions match TRBD1. The ends lost 3 bases at V and 3 bases at J; junction bases unmatched: 6. The CDR3 extends over 14 amino acids. The germline V gene encodes CDR1 SGHRS and CDR2 YFSETQ.

The rearrangement uses TRBV10-1 and TRBJ2-3; 9 positions match TRBD1. The CDR3 sequence is 16 residues long. V gave up 5 bases and J gave up 1 base; unmatched junction bases: 7. Germline values: CDR1 WNHNN, CDR2 SYGVQD (reference sequence). CDR3 coding DNA: TGCGCCAGCAGTCCGACAGGGGGATTTGGCACAGATACGCAGTATTTT. As protein: CASSPTGGFGTDTQYF.

The chain is built from TRBV4-1 and TRBJ1-2, with 8 bases fitting TRBD1. The germline gives CDR1 MGHRA, CDR2 YSYEKL. The CDR3 runs 17 residues. The V gene end was trimmed by 0 bases and the J gene end by 2 bases; junction bases not matched to a gene: 8. The DNA of the CDR3 is TGCGCCAGCAGCCAAGATAAGACAGGGGTTACGAACTATGGCTACACCTTC. This translates into CASSQDKTGVTNYGYTF.

V gene TRBV6-5 combines with J gene TRBJ1-2; no clear D gene. CDR1 is MNHEY and CDR2 is SVGAGI in the germline V gene. This CDR3 is built from 13 residues. The V end lost 6 bases, the J end lost 9 bases, and 17 bases lay between the germline ends. The CDR3 DNA is TGTGCCAGCAGGCTAGAGAGCCGTGGTCGCTACACCTTC. Protein product: CASRLESRGRYTF.

The rearrangement joins TRBV4-3 to TRBJ2-3, with TRBD2 matching over 11 bases. The J segment lost 5 bases and the V segment lost 0 bases, leaving 4 bases of the junction unmatched. The CDR3 runs to 16 residues. The germline V gene encodes CDR1 LGHNA and CDR2 YSLEER. The CDR3 DNA sequence: TGCGCCAGCAGCCAAGATGTAGCGGGAGGGCAAGATACGCAGTATTTT. It translates to CASSQDVAGGQDTQYF.

The V gene is TRBV4-3, the J gene TRBJ2-1; 8 nucleotides align to TRBD2. V was pared by 4 bases and J by 5 bases, with 7 bases of the junction left unmatched. The CDR3 covers 15 residues. The germline CDR1 and CDR2 sequences are LGHNA and YSLEER. CDR3 region: CASSLGAGGHNEQFF. For the CDR3, the DNA is TGCGCCAGCAGCCTGGGGGCGGGAGGCCACAATGAGCAGTTCTTC.